One and the same sample provided the 32 T cell receptor beta chains below, sequenced in a study of CD8+ T cells in alopecia areata. Sequencing used cDNA as its template, made by extracting RNA and reverse transcribing it. The table came from immunoSEQ multiplex PCR; TCRdb's copy has only in-frame clones and leaves some out. The sample carries 70,000 to 95,000 clones, roughly 50% recorded once. The specimen was NKG2D-high CD8+ T cells sorted from blood. Receptor source: a human donor with alopecia areata.

This clone was detected only a few times. This rearrangement joins TRBV30 to TRBJ2-5; maybe TRBD1 (6 bases). This CDR3 comprises 14 residues. Trimming removed 2 bases at V and 4 bases at J, with 14 bases between. Germline CDR1 GTSNPN, CDR2 SVGIG (reference sequence). As DNA, the CDR3 is TGTGCCTGGAGTATGGACAGCCGAAGAGAGACCCAGTACTTC. Translated: CAWSMDSRRETQYF.

The V call is TRBV5-1, the J call TRBJ2-7; unclear D gene. The V gene's germline CDR1 is SGHRS and CDR2 YFSETQ. Trimming removed 1 base from V and 6 bases from J, with 20 bases in between. The CDR3 spans 16 residues. CDR3 sequence reads: CASSLSILSPSGEQYF. The CDR3 nucleotides read TGCGCCAGCAGCTTGTCTATCCTCTCGCCCTCCGGCGAGCAGTACTTC.

This clone was recorded a few times. The chain employs TRBV29-1 and TRBJ2-2; 9 bases agree with TRBD1. The V and J ends lost 4 bases and 7 bases, in that order; junction bases with no gene match: 7. This CDR3 spans 14 amino acids. The germline V gene encodes CDR1 SQVTM and CDR2 ANQGSEA. The CDR3 here is CSVVGQGLDGELFF. The DNA for the CDR3 is TGCAGCGTTGTGGGACAGGGTCTTGACGGGGAGCTGTTTTTT.

This clone occurred a few times. The chain uses TRBV18 and TRBJ2-1, with D possibly TRBD1 on 6 matching bases. The CDR3 has 16 residues. V was cut by 5 bases and J by 0 bases, with 14 bases left in between. From germline, CDR1 is KGHSH and CDR2 LQKENI. CDR3 coding DNA: TGTGCCAGCTCAAGAGGGGGTCTTAGCTCCTACAATGAGCAGTTCTTC. It specifies CASSRGGLSSYNEQFF.

This sequence joins TRBV2 and TRBJ2-7; D is unresolved. Germline CDR1 and CDR2: SNHLY and FYNNEI. The CDR3 contains 14 residues. Trimming stripped 4 bases from V and 2 bases from J, with 12 bases between. CDR3 sequence: CASSVFPPPYEQYF. The CDR3 DNA reads TGTGCCAGCAGTGTCTTCCCCCCTCCCTACGAGCAGTACTTC.

Here the CDR3 DNA reads TGCGCCAGCACCTCCGGGACACTGGAGCGGGAGGTCGGGCAGTTCTTC. This gives the protein CASTSGTLEREVGQFF. This sequence joins TRBV5-1 and TRBJ2-1; 9 bases map to TRBD2. The J segment lost 12 bases and the V segment lost 6 bases, leaving 19 bases of the junction unmatched. The CDR3 consists of 16 residues. Per the germline V gene, CDR1 is SGHRS and CDR2 is YFSETQ.

This rearrangement joins TRBV9 to TRBJ1-5, with D perhaps matching TRBD1 (5 bases). V lost 0 bases to trimming and J lost 5 bases, with 9 bases between them. This CDR3 comprises 14 residues. Germline V gene data show CDR1 as SGDLS and CDR2 as YYNGEE. The CDR3 protein is CASSVAGTYQPQHF. CDR3 DNA sequence: TGTGCCAGCAGCGTAGCAGGGACCTATCAGCCCCAGCATTTT.

As regards this clone: Other DNA sequences within the sample encode an identical CDR3. J is TRBJ1-2 and V is TRBV27, with D uncertain. Germline assignment: CDR1 MNHEY and CDR2 SMNVEV (reference sequence). This CDR3 has 13 amino acids. V was cut by 0 bases and J by 4 bases, with 6 bases left in between. The CDR3 spells CASSLSGGYGYTF. The CDR3 DNA sequence: TGTGCCAGCAGTTTATCTGGAGGCTATGGCTACACCTTC.

This clone was seen a few times. The J gene is TRBJ1-1, the V gene TRBV4-1, with D possibly being TRBD1 (5 bases). In germline, CDR1 is MGHRA, CDR2 YSYEKL. Trimming took 4 bases from V and 3 from J, leaving 15 bases between them. This CDR3 spans 15 amino acids. The CDR3 nucleotides read TGCGCCAGCAGCCTTGGGGGGGGTCCGGACACTGAAGCTTTCTTT. It encodes CASSLGGGPDTEAFF.

This clone was detected only a few times. The gene calls are TRBV5-4 and TRBJ2-7, with TRBD2 matching 8 bases. With 7 bases clipped from V and 4 bases from J, the junction kept 10 bases outside the gene matches. There are 14 residues in the CDR3. Germline CDR1 SGHNT, CDR2 YYREEE (reference sequence). The CDR3: CASGSQAGAYEQYF. The CDR3 DNA is TGTGCCAGCGGGTCTCAAGCGGGGGCTTACGAGCAGTACTTC. Full variable domain (rest looked up from reference TRBV5-4 and TRBJ2-7): ETGVTQSPTHLIKTRGQQVTLRCSSQSGHNTVSWYQQALGQGPQFIFQYYREEENGRGNFPPRFSGLQFPNYSSELNVNALELDDSALYLCASGSQAGAYEQYFGPGTRLTVT.

The V gene is TRBV4-1, the J gene TRBJ1-1; 7 positions match TRBD1. The length of the CDR3 is 12 residues. Germline-derived CDR1 and CDR2 are MGHRA and YSYEKL. The J segment lost 10 bases and the V segment lost 2 bases, leaving 4 bases of the junction unmatched. CDR3 amino acids: CASSQPDRTAFF. CDR3 coding DNA: TGCGCCAGCAGCCAACCGGACAGGACAGCTTTCTTT.

This rearrangement joins TRBV29-1 to TRBJ2-3; D is ambiguous. The CDR3 sequence is 14 residues long. The germline V and J ends were trimmed by 3 bases and 0 bases, with 10 bases remaining between them. Germline lookup yields CDR1 SQVTM and CDR2 ANQGSEA. CDR3 amino acids: CSVEDAISTDTQYF. The CDR3 bases are TGCAGCGTTGAGGATGCGATAAGCACAGATACGCAGTATTTT.

In its sample, this clone was seen once. The chain employs TRBV5-6 and TRBJ1-1, with 7 bases matching TRBD1. The CDR3 consists of 15 residues. CDR1 is SGHDT, CDR2 YYEEEE, per germline. J gave up 5 bases and V 4 bases, and 11 bases lay outside the gene matches. The CDR3 here is CASSPITGAGTEAFF. For the CDR3, the DNA is TGTGCCAGCAGCCCAATAACAGGGGCGGGTACTGAAGCTTTCTTT. Variable domain in full (rest from reference TRBV5-6 and TRBJ1-1): DAGVTQSPTHLIKTRGQQVTLRCSPKSGHDTVSWYQQALGQGPQFIFQYYEEEERQRGNFPDRFSGHQFPNYSSELNVNALLLGDSALYLCASSPITGAGTEAFFGQGTRLTVV.

Only a few counts were recorded for this clone. In DNA form, the CDR3 reads TGTGCCATGGCGGGGAGCGGGCCCACAGATACGCAGTATTTT. It yields the protein CAMAGSGPTDTQYF. The chain has TRBV7-2 and TRBJ2-3; TRBD2 is a possible D gene (6 bases). The CDR3 consists of 14 residues. Germline V gives CDR1 SGHTA, CDR2 FQGNSA. Trimming pared 10 bases from V and 2 bases from J, leaving 16 bases between.

V is TRBV4-1 and J is TRBJ1-1; D gene uncertain. The CDR3 contains 14 residues. Trimming removed 4 bases from V and 1 base from J, with 10 bases in between. CDR1 and CDR2 (germline): MGHRA, YSYEKL. CDR3 sequence (DNA): TGCGCCAGCAGCCGGACCGAGGGGAACACTGAAGCTTTCTTT. Protein product: CASSRTEGNTEAFF.

The gene calls are TRBV7-2 and TRBJ2-5; TRBD2 is a possible D gene (5 bases). Germline CDR1 SGHTA, CDR2 FQGNSA. The V end was cut by 5 bases, the J end by 7 bases, with 20 bases between. The CDR3 runs to 15 residues. CDR3 nucleotide sequence: TGTGCCAGCAGCCCTGATGGATGGCTAGGAGGGACCCAGTACTTC. Its translation is CASSPDGWLGGTQYF.

This chain uses TRBV5-1 with TRBJ1-1; D gene unclear. Germline V gene lookup returns CDR1 SGHRS and CDR2 YFSETQ. This CDR3 contains 13 residues. V was shortened by 2 bases and J by 4 bases, with 9 bases between the two germline ends. Here the CDR3 reads CASSFGEGTEAFF. The CDR3, as DNA: TGCGCCAGCAGCTTTGGTGAGGGCACTGAAGCTTTCTTT.

The chain couples TRBV29-1 to TRBJ2-7, with TRBD2 matching 9 bases. Germline CDR1 reads SQVTM; CDR2 reads ANQGSEA. This CDR3 region has 14 residues. The V and J ends lost 7 bases and 0 bases, in that order; junction bases with no gene match: 7. CDR3 bases: TGCAGCGCCTCCGGGCGGGGGGGCTCCTACGAGCAGTACTTC. Protein: CSASGRGGSYEQYF.

This clone was counted a few times. The chain employs TRBV9 and TRBJ1-6; 8 nucleotides match TRBD1. Germline assignment: CDR1 SGDLS and CDR2 YYNGEE. The junction had 6 bases not matched to a gene; V was cut back by 0 bases and J by 7 bases. The CDR3 is 16 amino acids. This chain's CDR3 is CASSVGGGQGNSPLHF. The DNA for the CDR3 is TGTGCCAGCAGCGTAGGTGGAGGACAGGGAAATTCACCCCTCCACTTT.

This chain joins TRBV5-6 and TRBJ2-3, with D uncertain. Per germline, CDR1 SGHDT and CDR2 YYEEEE. Trimming removed 0 bases from V and 2 bases from J, with 10 bases in between. The CDR3 runs 15 residues. Written as DNA, the CDR3 is TGTGCCAGCAGCTTGGCCGAGTCCTACACAGATACGCAGTATTTT. Translated, it gives CASSLAESYTDTQYF.

The V and J genes are TRBV7-8 and TRBJ1-1; D is undetermined. This CDR3 is built from 14 residues. The V and J ends lost 3 bases and 0 bases respectively, with 8 bases between them. The germline V gene has CDR1 SGHVS and CDR2 FQNEAQ. The CDR3 protein is CASSFGGLNTEAFF. The CDR3 DNA reads TGTGCCAGCAGCTTCGGAGGATTGAACACTGAAGCTTTCTTT.

V is TRBV13 and J is TRBJ1-2, with 10 bases that match TRBD1. CDR1 is PRHDT and CDR2 is FYEKMQ in the germline V gene (reference sequence). This CDR3 region has 17 residues. The V gene end was trimmed by 3 bases and the J gene end by 2 bases; junction bases not matched to a gene: 9. This chain's CDR3 is CASSFATGGEINYGYTF. The DNA of the CDR3 is TGTGCCAGCAGCTTCGCGACAGGGGGCGAGATAAACTATGGCTACACCTTC.

This clone was counted only a few times. The V call is TRBV29-1, the J call TRBJ2-1, with 8 bases fitting TRBD1. V lost 6 bases, J lost 3 bases, and 7 bases stayed unmatched. This CDR3 is 14 amino acids long. CDR1 and CDR2 (germline): SQVTM, ANQGSEA. In DNA, the CDR3 is TGCAGCGTAGACAGGGGCACGGGCTACAATGAGCAGTTCTTC. Encoded protein: CSVDRGTGYNEQFF.

This chain links TRBV5-6 with TRBJ1-3, with no clear D. The germline V gene encodes CDR1 SGHDT and CDR2 YYEEEE. V was trimmed by 4 bases and J by 3 bases, leaving 11 bases between them. The CDR3 spans 14 residues. The CDR3 spells CASSPDGFGNTIYF. The CDR3 DNA is TGTGCCAGCAGCCCTGATGGATTTGGAAACACCATATATTTT. Drawing the rest from reference TRBV5-6 and TRBJ1-3, the complete variable domain is DAGVTQSPTHLIKTRGQQVTLRCSPKSGHDTVSWYQQALGQGPQFIFQYYEEEERQRGNFPDRFSGHQFPNYSSELNVNALLLGDSALYLCASSPDGFGNTIYFGEGSWLTVV.

V gene TRBV9 combines with J gene TRBJ1-2; TRBD1 aligns across 7 bases. V gave up 5 bases and J gave up 4 bases; unmatched junction bases: 8. The CDR3 loop spans 14 amino acids. The germline V gene has CDR1 SGDLS and CDR2 YYNGEE. CDR3 residues: CASRRDREGYGYTF. The CDR3 DNA sequence: TGTGCCAGCAGACGAGACAGGGAAGGCTATGGCTACACCTTC.

This clone was seen a few times. The chain combines TRBV2 with TRBJ2-7; D remains ambiguous. CDR1 is SNHLY, CDR2 FYNNEI, per germline. This CDR3 has 11 residues. CDR3 nucleotide sequence: TGTGCCAGCAGTGAAGGCCCCCCTCGGGTCGTC. This encodes CASSEGPPRVV.

The chain uses TRBV25-1 and TRBJ2-7; D is unresolved. CDR3 size: 11 residues. Trimming cost V 3 bases and J 0 bases, with 0 bases left between them. Germline V CDR1 and CDR2: MGHDK, SYGVNS. For the CDR3, the DNA is TGTGCCAGCAGTGACTCCTACGAGCAGTACTTC. Residues: CASSDSYEQYF.

The CDR3 coding sequence is TGTGCCAGCAGGAGGGGGGATCAGCCCCAGCATTTT. This encodes CASRRGDQPQHF. The chain recombines TRBV2 with TRBJ1-5; perhaps TRBD1 as D (6 bases). Germline V lookup: CDR1 SNHLY, CDR2 FYNNEI. Trimming took off 6 bases at V and 5 bases at J, with 8 bases between the two ends. The CDR3 runs to 12 residues.

The chain is built from TRBV10-2 and TRBJ2-1, with 10 bases that match TRBD2. The J segment lost 5 bases and the V segment lost 6 bases, leaving 7 bases of the junction unmatched. CDR3 length equals 15 residues. Germline assignment: CDR1 WSHSY and CDR2 SAAADI. This chain's CDR3 is CASRLTSGRDNEQFF. The CDR3 DNA reads as TGCGCCAGCAGGCTGACTAGCGGGCGCGACAATGAGCAGTTCTTC.

The V call is TRBV23-1, the J call TRBJ1-4; D possibly corresponds to TRBD1 (6 bases). TRBV23-1 is treated as an ORF (open reading frame) with a function not yet certain. Trimming took 3 bases from V and 11 from J, leaving 16 bases between them. The CDR3 runs 14 residues. CDR3 DNA sequence: TGCGCCAGCAGTCAGCGCTACAGGGTTGGGAAACTGTTTTTT. Encoded protein: CASSQRYRVGKLFF.

This chain links TRBV27 with TRBJ1-4; weak D call: TRBD1 (5 bases). V was clipped by 5 bases and J by 8 bases, with 12 bases between them. The CDR3 is 13 residues long. Germline V CDR1 and CDR2: MNHEY, SMNVEV (reference sequence). The CDR3 DNA is TGTGCCAGCAGTGGGGCCGGCCAAGAAAAACTGTTTTTT. Translating it yields CASSGAGQEKLFF.

The chain carries TRBV5-1 and TRBJ1-1, with no clear D. Per germline, CDR1 SGHRS and CDR2 YFSETQ. CDR3 length equals 13 residues. V lost 0 bases to trimming and J lost 1 base, with 4 bases between them. CDR3: CASSLAGNTEAFF. In DNA form, the CDR3 reads TGCGCCAGCAGCTTGGCAGGGAACACTGAAGCTTTCTTT.